Each of the 8 T cell receptor beta chains below was sequenced from the same sample in a study of identical twins. TCRdb ran MiXCR on the 5' RACE reads and lists one entry per CDR3 protein. The data contain around 550,000 distinct CDR3 sequences, about 16% of them singletons. This sample was also put to use in a study of yellow fever vaccine responses in identical twins.

The sequenced sample was CD4+ T cells sorted from blood. Source of these receptors: a woman under 30 in good health.

In this sample, this clonotype turned up a few times. The rearrangement links TRBV18 to TRBJ2-5, with D perhaps matching TRBD2 (5 bases). Germline CDR1 is KGHSH and CDR2 is LQKENI. This CDR3 is built from 15 residues. V was clipped by 2 bases and J by 5 bases, with 15 bases between them. CDR3 in amino acids: CASSPVTSVRETQYF. CDR3 bases: TGTGCCAGCTCACCAGTCACTAGTGTTCGGGAGACCCAGTACTTC.

This clonotype has a handful of counts. This chain joins TRBV3-1 and TRBJ2-1; D possibly matches TRBD1 or TRBD2 (5 bases each). The CDR3 covers 15 residues. CDR1 and CDR2 (germline): LGHDT, YNNKEL (reference sequence). V lost 4 bases to trimming and J lost 2 bases, with 12 bases between them. The CDR3 DNA reads TGTGCCAGCAGCCCCCTCGGGGCGGCCTACAATGAGCAGTTCTTC. It codes for CASSPLGAAYNEQFF.

In this sample, this clonotype turned up a few times. The chain couples TRBV20-1 to TRBJ2-2; possibly TRBD1 or TRBD2 for D (5 bases each). Germline V gene data show CDR1 as DFQATT and CDR2 as SNEGSKA (reference sequence). V lost 0 bases, J lost 10 bases, and 21 bases lay in between. CDR3 length equals 16 residues. CDR3 residues: CSARDLKTGRKEELFF. CDR3 nucleotide sequence: TGCAGTGCTAGAGATTTAAAAACGGGACGGAAGGAGGAGCTGTTTTTT.

This clonotype was observed at least ten times. The V call is TRBV4-2, the J call TRBJ2-1, with 13 positions matching TRBD2. CDR3 length: 16 amino acids. Germline CDR1 is LGHNA and CDR2 is YNFKEQ. V shed 5 bases and J 7 bases; nucleotides not matched to a gene: 8. The DNA for the CDR3 is TGTGCCAGCAGCAACACCGGGACTAGCGGGACTAATGAGCAGTTCTTC. Translating it yields CASSNTGTSGTNEQFF.

Remarks on this clonotype: A read error may produce the germline difference seen at one junction end. The CDR3 is CATQVAGGPSYSEQFF. As DNA, the CDR3 is TGTGCCACCCAAGTAGCGGGGGGGCCCTCCTACAGTGAGCAGTTCTTC. The chain joins TRBV27 to TRBJ2-1; 11 bases match TRBD2. Germline V gene data show CDR1 as MNHEY and CDR2 as SMNVEV (reference sequence). The CDR3 totals 16 residues.

The chain recombines TRBV10-3 with TRBJ2-7; 7 nucleotides match TRBD1. In germline, CDR1 is ENHRY, CDR2 SYGVKD. Trimming took 6 bases from V and 1 from J; bases not matched to a gene: 6. This CDR3 is 14 amino acids long. The CDR3 is CAISRQGRSYEQYV. CDR3 sequence (DNA): TGTGCCATCAGCAGACAGGGTAGGTCCTACGAGCAGTACGTC.

This clonotype appeared a few times. The chain recombines TRBV5-6 with TRBJ2-5; TRBD2 agrees at 9 bases. V lost 2 bases, J lost 3 bases, and 5 bases stayed unmatched. This CDR3 comprises 15 residues. Looked up from germline, CDR1 is SGHDT and CDR2 is YYEEEE. The CDR3 reads CASSFPGLAEETQYF. In DNA, the CDR3 is TGTGCCAGCAGCTTCCCGGGACTAGCTGAAGAGACCCAGTACTTC.

This clonotype was seen only a few times. This chain joins TRBV29-1 and TRBJ2-2; D not resolved. Germline CDR1 SQVTM, CDR2 ANQGSEA. The length of the CDR3 is 12 residues. The ends were cut back, 5 bases at V and 1 base at J, with 5 bases in the middle. CDR3: CSVRQNTGELFF. CDR3 coding DNA: TGCAGCGTTCGGCAGAACACCGGGGAGCTGTTTTTT.